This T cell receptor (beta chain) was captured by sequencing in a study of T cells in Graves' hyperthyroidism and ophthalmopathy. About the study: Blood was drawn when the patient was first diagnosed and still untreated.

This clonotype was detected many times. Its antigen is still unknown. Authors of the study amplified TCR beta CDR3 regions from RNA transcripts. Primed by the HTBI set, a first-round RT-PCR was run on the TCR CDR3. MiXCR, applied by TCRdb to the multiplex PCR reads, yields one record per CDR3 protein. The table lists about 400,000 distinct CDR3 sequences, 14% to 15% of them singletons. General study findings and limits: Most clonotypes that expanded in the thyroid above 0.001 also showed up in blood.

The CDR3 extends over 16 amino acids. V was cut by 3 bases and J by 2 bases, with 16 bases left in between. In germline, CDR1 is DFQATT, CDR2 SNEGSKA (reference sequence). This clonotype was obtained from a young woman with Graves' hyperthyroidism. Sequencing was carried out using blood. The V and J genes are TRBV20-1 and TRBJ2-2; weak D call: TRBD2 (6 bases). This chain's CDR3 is CSARGPGTSNTGELFF. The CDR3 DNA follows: TGCAGTGCTAGGGGCCCCGGGACTTCTAACACCGGGGAGCTGTTTTTT.